This T cell receptor beta chain was identified in a study of metastatic and nonmetastatic thyroid tumors. CDR3 length: 14 amino acids. Trimming left V 0 bases short and J 8 bases short, with 13 bases between. Per the germline V gene, CDR1 is DFQATT and CDR2 is SNEGSKA (reference sequence). MiXCR was used by TCRdb to re-call the PCR reads. The table lists some 41,000 clones, around 3.1% of them singletons. No treatment had been given to any patient before thyroid surgery. The table lists this clone with a few counts. This receptor was obtained from a female donor with papillary thyroid cancer or a benign thyroid nodule (not recorded which). Some clones in this sample may be carry-over from other donors' samples. The sequencing input was blood. The gene calls are TRBV20-1 and TRBJ1-4; D is possibly TRBD1 (5 bases). The CDR3 DNA reads TGCAGTGCTAGAGACATGGGAGGGGAAGAAAAACTGTTTTTT. As protein: CSARDMGGEEKLFF.